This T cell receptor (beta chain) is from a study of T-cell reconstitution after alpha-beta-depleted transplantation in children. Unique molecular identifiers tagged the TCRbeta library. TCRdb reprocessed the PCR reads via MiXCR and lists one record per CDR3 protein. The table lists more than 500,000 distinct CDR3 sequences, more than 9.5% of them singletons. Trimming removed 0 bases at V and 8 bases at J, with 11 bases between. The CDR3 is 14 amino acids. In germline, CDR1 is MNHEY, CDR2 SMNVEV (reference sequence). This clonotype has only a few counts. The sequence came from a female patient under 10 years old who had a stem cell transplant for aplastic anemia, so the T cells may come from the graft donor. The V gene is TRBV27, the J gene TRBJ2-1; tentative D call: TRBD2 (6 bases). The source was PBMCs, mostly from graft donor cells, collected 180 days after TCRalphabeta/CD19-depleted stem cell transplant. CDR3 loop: CASSLSGLWDEQFF. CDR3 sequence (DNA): TGTGCCAGCAGTTTATCGGGACTTTGGGATGAGCAGTTCTTC.